Following are 10 T cell receptor beta chains from one sample sequenced in a study of radiotherapy plus CTLA-4 blockade in lung cancer. Here immunoSEQ multiplex PCR was the method, and the copy in TCRdb shows in-frame clones only, minus some. The sample gives roughly 71,000 clones, about 80% of which show up once; about 6.6% is in the top ten. Source: peripheral blood, taken from a patient treated with radiotherapy plus ipilimumab. The receptors here all came from a human donor with non-small cell lung cancer who had a complete response to radiotherapy plus ipilimumab.

The rearrangement joins TRBV19 to TRBJ1-1; D is ambiguous. The CDR3 has 11 amino acids. The V gene's germline CDR1 is LNHDA and CDR2 SQIVND (reference sequence). V dropped 3 bases and J dropped 6 bases, with 5 bases sitting between them. CDR3 nucleotide sequence: TGTGCCAGTAGTATCGGTCCTGAAGCTTTCTTT. Encoded protein: CASSIGPEAFF.

The chain links TRBV9 to TRBJ2-5; 7 positions match TRBD2. Germline assignment: CDR1 SGDLS and CDR2 YYNGEE. Losses at the gene ends were 3 bases for V and 2 bases for J; bases not matched to a gene: 7. CDR3 length equals 15 residues. In nucleotides, the CDR3 is TGTGCCAGCAGCGCCCGGGACTACCTACAAGAGACCCAGTACTTC. Protein product: CASSARDYLQETQYF.

The gene calls are TRBV30 and TRBJ1-3; D perhaps matches TRBD1 (6 bases). V was clipped by 5 bases and J by 4 bases, with 15 bases between them. Germline V gives CDR1 GTSNPN, CDR2 SVGIG (reference sequence). The CDR3 runs to 14 residues. The DNA for the CDR3 is TGTGCCTGGGGGGGCAGACTTTCAGGAAACACCATATATTTT. Protein: CAWGGRLSGNTIYF.

The chain carries TRBV6-5 and TRBJ1-2; D is unclear. Trimming pared 8 bases from V and 4 bases from J, leaving 11 bases between. Germline V gene data show CDR1 as MNHEY and CDR2 as SVGAGI. The CDR3 totals 12 residues. CDR3 DNA sequence: TGTGCCAGCGTCACGGGGTCCTATGGCTACACCTTC. Protein sequence: CASVTGSYGYTF.

V is TRBV7-8 and J is TRBJ1-5, with a tentative D call TRBD1 (6 bases). Trimming took 5 bases from V and 1 from J, leaving 27 bases between them. CDR1 SGHVS and CDR2 FQNEAQ come from the germline V gene. The CDR3 contains 20 residues. The CDR3 loop reads CASSLLGRWDTDSSNQPQHF. In DNA form, the CDR3 reads TGTGCCAGCAGCCTACTAGGGAGATGGGACACAGATAGCAGCAATCAGCCCCAGCATTTT. Filled out from reference TRBV7-8 and TRBJ1-5, the complete variable domain reads GAGVSQSPRYKVAKRGQDVALRCDPISGHVSLFWYQQALGQGPEFLTYFQNEAQLDKSGLPSDRFFAERPEGSVSTLKIQRTQQEDSAVYLCASSLLGRWDTDSSNQPQHFGDGTRLSIL.

The chain combines TRBV15 with TRBJ1-2, with a possible D match to TRBD1 (5 bases). Germline CDR1 LNHNV, CDR2 YYDKDF (reference sequence). V lost 0 bases and J 8 bases, leaving 13 bases between the germline ends. The CDR3 extends over 14 amino acids. The CDR3 coding sequence is TGTGCCACCAGCAGAGATCTGGGGGTAGGAGGCTACACCTTC. This translates into CATSRDLGVGGYTF.

In this sample, this clone turned up once. The chain carries TRBV18 and TRBJ2-1, with a possible D match to TRBD1 (7 bases). The CDR3 runs to 18 residues. V lost 3 bases and J 4 bases, leaving 22 bases between the germline ends. Looked up from germline, CDR1 is KGHSH and CDR2 is LQKENI. The CDR3 reads CASSPLGTSPGGYNEQFF. In nucleotides, the CDR3 is TGTGCCAGCTCACCCCTTGGGACTTCCCCAGGGGGGTACAATGAGCAGTTCTTC.

The gene calls are TRBV18 and TRBJ2-3, with 8 bases aligning to TRBD1. The V and J ends lost 3 bases and 4 bases, in that order; junction bases with no gene match: 3. The germline CDR1 and CDR2 sequences are KGHSH and LQKENI. This CDR3 contains 14 residues. The chain's CDR3 is CASSPNRGADTQYF. The CDR3 DNA follows: TGTGCCAGCTCACCCAACAGGGGGGCAGATACGCAGTATTTT.

The chain employs TRBV6-5 and TRBJ2-3; 8 bases are a match to TRBD2. Trimming took 6 bases from V and 6 from J; bases not matched to a gene: 11. This CDR3 has 15 residues. Germline-derived CDR1 and CDR2 are MNHEY and SVGAGI. DNA for the CDR3: TGTGCCAGCAGGGAGGAGGCTAGCGGGTCGGATACGCAGTATTTT. It codes for CASREEASGSDTQYF.

The chain's CDR3 is CASSYGIGYYEQYF. The CDR3 DNA sequence: TGTGCCAGCAGCTATGGGATAGGATACTACGAGCAGTACTTC. The chain has TRBV7-2 and TRBJ2-7; D ambiguous. Germline CDR1 SGHTA, CDR2 FQGNSA. The CDR3 runs 14 residues. The V end was cut by 4 bases, the J end by 3 bases, with 13 bases between.